A single sample gave rise to the 14 T cell receptor beta chains below, sequenced in a study of blood T cell repertoires in COVID-19. The repertoire was sequenced with immunoSEQ multiplex PCR; TCRdb's copy has only in-frame clones and lacks some. This repertoire shows fewer than 200,000 clones, 83% found once; its top ten account for 6% to 8%. Sequencing was carried out using peripheral blood. All receptors derive from a woman in her seventies with COVID-19, enrolled during active disease.

The chain uses TRBV11-3 and TRBJ2-1; 8 nucleotides line up with TRBD2. The CDR3 runs 15 residues. V shed 4 bases, J shed 3 bases, and the junction held 5 bases outside the gene matches. In germline, CDR1 is SGHNT, CDR2 YENEEA. The CDR3 sequence: CASSSLSGDYNEQFF. The DNA of the CDR3 is TGTGCCAGCAGCTCCCTTAGCGGGGACTACAATGAGCAGTTCTTC.

The V call is TRBV6-5, the J call TRBJ2-7; possible D gene TRBD1, 5 bases. Deletions cut 0 bases from V and 7 bases from J, with 16 bases between. The CDR3 extends over 15 amino acids. Germline V gene sequence: CDR1 MNHEY, CDR2 SVGAGI. CDR3 in DNA: TGTGCCAGCAGTTACTCGATAGTCAGCAGGGAAGAGCAGTACTTC. This codes for CASSYSIVSREEQYF.

The V gene is TRBV18, the J gene TRBJ1-3, with 9 bases aligning to TRBD1. V lost 6 bases to trimming and J lost 3 bases; unmatched junction nucleotides: 9. In germline, CDR1 is KGHSH, CDR2 LQKENI. This CDR3 contains 16 residues. This chain's CDR3 is CASSMGQGGIGNTIYF. The CDR3 coding sequence is TGTGCCAGCTCCATGGGACAGGGAGGAATTGGAAACACCATATATTTT.

This chain links TRBV18 with TRBJ2-1; 7 nucleotides match TRBD2. With 3 bases clipped from V and 6 bases from J, the junction kept 11 bases outside the gene matches. Germline CDR1 KGHSH, CDR2 LQKENI. This CDR3 has 16 residues. CDR3 in DNA: TGTGCCAGCTCACCTCCGGGCGGGAGAGTCCCCAATGAGCAGTTCTTC. It codes for CASSPPGGRVPNEQFF.

V gene TRBV10-3 combines with J gene TRBJ2-5; possible D gene TRBD2, 6 bases. V shed 11 bases and J shed 2 bases, with 15 bases lying between them. CDR3 size: 13 residues. The germline V gene has CDR1 ENHRY and CDR2 SYGVKD. CDR3 in DNA: TGTGCCGTAAGCCTAGGGAGGCAAGAGACCCAGTACTTC. Residues: CAVSLGRQETQYF.

This rearrangement joins TRBV19 to TRBJ1-3, with a possible D match to TRBD1 (5 bases). The germline gives CDR1 LNHDA, CDR2 SQIVND (reference sequence). V dropped 6 bases and J dropped 0 bases, with 12 bases sitting between them. The CDR3 has 15 amino acids. CDR3 residues: CASRKGTNSGNTIYF. CDR3 DNA: TGTGCCAGTAGAAAAGGGACTAACTCTGGAAACACCATATATTTT.

The chain recombines TRBV6-1 with TRBJ2-7, with 7 bases aligning to TRBD2. The CDR3 is made up of 15 amino acids. Germline V gene sequence: CDR1 MNHNS, CDR2 SASEGT. The J segment lost 2 bases and the V segment lost 1 base, leaving 5 bases of the junction unmatched. CDR3 DNA sequence: TGTGCCAGCAGTGAAGGACTAGCTAACCCCTACGAGCAGTACTTC. It specifies CASSEGLANPYEQYF.

The chain uses TRBV6-5 and TRBJ2-3, with 11 bases aligning to TRBD2. Looked up from germline, CDR1 is MNHEY and CDR2 is SVGAGI. J lost 5 bases, V lost 0 bases, and 1 base had no gene match. The CDR3 sequence is 15 residues long. CDR3 nucleotides: TGTGCCAGCAGTTACTCGACTAGCGGGAAAGATACGCAGTATTTT. Translation gives CASSYSTSGKDTQYF.

The chain joins TRBV7-2 to TRBJ2-7; TRBD1 aligns across 10 bases. This CDR3 comprises 16 residues. Germline CDR1 reads SGHTA; CDR2 reads FQGNSA. After removal of 5 bases from V and 2 bases from J, the junction contained 9 bases not matched to a gene. This CDR3 is CASSPPDRGPPYEQYF. CDR3 coding DNA: TGTGCCAGCAGCCCCCCCGACAGGGGGCCTCCCTACGAGCAGTACTTC. Looking up the rest from reference TRBV7-2 and TRBJ2-7 gives the full variable domain: GAGVSQSPSNKVTEKGKDVELRCDPISGHTALYWYRQSLGQGLEFLIYFQGNSAPDKSGLPSDRFSAERTGGSVSTLTIQRTQQEDSAVYLCASSPPDRGPPYEQYFGPGTRLTVT.

A remark on this clone: This CDR3 is also generated by other DNA sequences in the sample. The rearrangement joins TRBV28 to TRBJ2-2; 10 nucleotides agree with TRBD1. V was clipped by 6 bases and J by 5 bases; unmatched bases: 3. Germline-derived CDR1 and CDR2 are MDHEN and SYDVKM. The length of the CDR3 is 14 residues. CDR3 residues: CASRGQGRTGELFF. For the CDR3, the DNA is TGTGCCAGCAGGGGACAGGGGAGGACCGGGGAGCTGTTTTTT.

The V call is TRBV5-1, the J call TRBJ2-2; 8 bases match TRBD2. This CDR3 contains 16 residues. V trimming: 3 bases; J trimming: 1 base; junction bases outside the gene matches: 5. Per the germline V gene, CDR1 is SGHRS and CDR2 is YFSETQ. The CDR3 sequence: CASSSLSGMNTGELFF. CDR3 sequence (DNA): TGCGCCAGCAGCTCACTTAGCGGGATGAACACCGGGGAGCTGTTTTTT.

This clone was counted a single time. This sequence joins TRBV27 and TRBJ1-1; 8 nucleotides match TRBD1. CDR1 is MNHEY and CDR2 is SMNVEV in the germline V gene (reference sequence). The CDR3 runs to 15 residues. V was pared by 7 bases and J by 1 base, with 8 bases of the junction left unmatched. CDR3 in amino acids: CASIPRQGRNTEAFF. The CDR3 nucleotides are TGTGCCAGCATCCCCAGACAGGGGCGGAACACTGAAGCTTTCTTT.

The gene calls are TRBV7-2 and TRBJ1-1; the match to TRBD1 covers 7 bases. V gave up 3 bases and J gave up 0 bases; unmatched junction bases: 4. The CDR3 is made up of 15 amino acids. Per germline, CDR1 SGHTA and CDR2 FQGNSA. CDR3 sequence reads: CASSFGDSMNTEAFF. The CDR3 DNA sequence: TGTGCCAGCAGCTTCGGGGACAGCATGAACACTGAAGCTTTCTTT.

The rearrangement links TRBV28 to TRBJ2-7; 9 nucleotides match TRBD2. CDR1 and CDR2 from the germline V gene are MDHEN and SYDVKM. The V and J ends lost 6 bases and 7 bases, in that order; junction bases with no gene match: 10. This CDR3 has 14 residues. For the CDR3, the DNA is TGTGCCAGCAGCGTTGGAGGACTAGCGCGAGAGCAGTACTTC. It translates to CASSVGGLAREQYF.